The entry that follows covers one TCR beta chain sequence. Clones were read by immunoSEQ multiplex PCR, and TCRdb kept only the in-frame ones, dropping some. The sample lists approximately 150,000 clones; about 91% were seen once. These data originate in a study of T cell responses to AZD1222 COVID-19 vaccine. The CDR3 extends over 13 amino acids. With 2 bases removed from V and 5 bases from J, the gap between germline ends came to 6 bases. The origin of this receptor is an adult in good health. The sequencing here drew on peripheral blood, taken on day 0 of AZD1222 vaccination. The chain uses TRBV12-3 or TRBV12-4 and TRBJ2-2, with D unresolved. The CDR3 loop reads CASSLKGTGELFF. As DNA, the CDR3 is TGTGCCAGCAGTTTAAAGGGTACCGGGGAGCTGTTTTTT.